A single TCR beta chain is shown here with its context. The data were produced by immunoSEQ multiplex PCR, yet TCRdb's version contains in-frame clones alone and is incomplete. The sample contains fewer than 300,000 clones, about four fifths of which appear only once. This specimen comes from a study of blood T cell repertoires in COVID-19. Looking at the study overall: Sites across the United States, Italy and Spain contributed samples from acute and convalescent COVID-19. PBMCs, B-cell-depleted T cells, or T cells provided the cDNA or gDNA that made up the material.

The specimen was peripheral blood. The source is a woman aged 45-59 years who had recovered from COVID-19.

The CDR3 region is CASSPPMGFTDTQYF. The DNA of the CDR3 is TGTGCCAGCTCACCACCGATGGGCTTCACAGATACGCAGTATTTT. The V call is TRBV18, the J call TRBJ2-3; no clear D. CDR1 and CDR2 from the germline V gene are KGHSH and LQKENI. The ends were cut back, 0 bases at V and 2 bases at J, with 9 bases in the middle. This CDR3 is 15 amino acids long.